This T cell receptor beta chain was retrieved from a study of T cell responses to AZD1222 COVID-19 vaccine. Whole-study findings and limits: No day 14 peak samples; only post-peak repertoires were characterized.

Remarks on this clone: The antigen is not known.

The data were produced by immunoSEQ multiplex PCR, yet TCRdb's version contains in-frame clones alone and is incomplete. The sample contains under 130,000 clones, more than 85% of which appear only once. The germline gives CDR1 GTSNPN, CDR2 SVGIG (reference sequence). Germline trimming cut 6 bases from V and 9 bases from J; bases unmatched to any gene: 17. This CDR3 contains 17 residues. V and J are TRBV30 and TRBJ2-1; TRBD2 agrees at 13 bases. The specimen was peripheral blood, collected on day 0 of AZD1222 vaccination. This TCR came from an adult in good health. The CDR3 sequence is CACSPGLAGLEASEQFF. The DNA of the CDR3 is TGTGCCTGTTCCCCGGGACTAGCGGGACTAGAAGCCAGTGAGCAGTTCTTC.